These 5 T cell receptor beta chains share one sample of origin, sequenced in a study of control samples from healthy donors and cancer patients. The table came from immunoSEQ multiplex PCR; TCRdb's copy has only in-frame clones and leaves some out. The table includes around 52,000 clones, under 95% detected once. Sequencing was done on a sample of PBMCs. The receptors come from a man aged 25-40 years with colorectal cancer.

As DNA, the CDR3 is TGTGCCAGCAGTTACGGCCCAGCGAACACTGAAGCTTTCTTT. It codes for CASSYGPANTEAFF. The chain recombines TRBV6-5 with TRBJ1-1; no firm D call. The CDR3 covers 14 residues. V was pared by 2 bases and J by 1 base, with 8 bases between. The V gene's germline CDR1 is MNHEY and CDR2 SVGAGI.

The chain employs TRBV3-1 (or the pseudogene TRBV3-2) and TRBJ2-5, with D tentatively TRBD1 or TRBD2 (6 bases each). The CDR3 is 16 residues long. Per the germline V gene, CDR1 is LGHDT and CDR2 is YNNKEL (reference sequence). The V and J ends lost 4 bases and 5 bases respectively, with 20 bases between them. The CDR3 nucleotides are TGTGCCAGCAGCCCGAGCCATGGAGGGGGAGTGGAGACCCAGTACTTC. Translating it yields CASSPSHGGGVETQYF.

V is TRBV20-1 and J is TRBJ1-1; D gene uncertain. The germline gives CDR1 DFQATT, CDR2 SNEGSKA (reference sequence). V gave up 7 bases and J gave up 1 base, with 7 bases separating them. This CDR3 region has 11 residues. The CDR3 region is CSVEGNTEAFF. As DNA, the CDR3 is TGCAGTGTCGAGGGGAACACTGAAGCTTTCTTT.

The chain combines TRBV7-2 with TRBJ2-1; 7 nucleotides match TRBD1. Losses at the gene ends were 7 bases for V and 0 bases for J; bases not matched to a gene: 9. The CDR3 extends over 16 amino acids. CDR1 and CDR2 (germline): SGHTA, FQGNSA. CDR3 nucleotides: TGTGCCAGCAACTTTGTGACAGGGTTCTCCTACAATGAGCAGTTCTTC. It yields the protein CASNFVTGFSYNEQFF. Combining the CDR3 with reference TRBV7-2 and TRBJ2-1 gives the whole variable domain GAGVSQSPSNKVTEKGKDVELRCDPISGHTALYWYRQSLGQGLEFLIYFQGNSAPDKSGLPSDRFSAERTGGSVSTLTIQRTQQEDSAVYLCASNFVTGFSYNEQFFGPGTRLTVL.

The chain uses TRBV4-2 and TRBJ2-7; D not resolved. The CDR3 sequence is 14 residues long. CDR1 and CDR2 from the germline V gene are LGHNA and YNFKEQ. V lost 3 bases and J lost 3, with 12 bases in between. The CDR3: CASSQMTPLYEQYF. CDR3 nucleotide sequence: TGTGCCAGCAGCCAGATGACACCCCTCTACGAGCAGTACTTC.